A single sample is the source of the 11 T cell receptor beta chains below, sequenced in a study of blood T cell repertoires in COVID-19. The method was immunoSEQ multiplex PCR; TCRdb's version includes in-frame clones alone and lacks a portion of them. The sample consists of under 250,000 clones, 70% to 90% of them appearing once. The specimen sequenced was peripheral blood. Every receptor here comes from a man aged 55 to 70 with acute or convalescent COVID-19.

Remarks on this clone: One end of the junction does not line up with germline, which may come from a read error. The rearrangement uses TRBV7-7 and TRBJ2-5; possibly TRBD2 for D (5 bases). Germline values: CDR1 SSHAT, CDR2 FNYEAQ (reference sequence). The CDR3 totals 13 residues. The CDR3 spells CASSQDSVETQYF. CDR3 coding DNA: TGTGCTAGCAGCCAGGACTCGGTCGAGACCCAGTACTTC.

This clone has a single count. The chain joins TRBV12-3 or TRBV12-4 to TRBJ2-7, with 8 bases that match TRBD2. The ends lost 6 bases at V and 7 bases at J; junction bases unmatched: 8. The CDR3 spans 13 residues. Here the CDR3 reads CASRTLAGREQYF. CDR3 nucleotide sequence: TGTGCCAGCAGGACATTAGCGGGAAGGGAGCAGTACTTC.

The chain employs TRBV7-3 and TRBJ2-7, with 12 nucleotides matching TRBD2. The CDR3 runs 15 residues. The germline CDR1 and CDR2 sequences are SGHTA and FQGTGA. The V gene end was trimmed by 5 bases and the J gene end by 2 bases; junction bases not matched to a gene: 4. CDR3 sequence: CASSKGLAGTYEQYF. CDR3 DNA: TGTGCCAGCAGCAAAGGACTAGCGGGAACCTACGAGCAGTACTTC.

The CDR3 region has the DNA TGTGCCAGCAGAGACGGCGGATACTATGGCTACACCTTC. Translated: CASRDGGYYGYTF. The rearrangement links TRBV4-2 to TRBJ1-2; D not resolved. CDR1 LGHNA and CDR2 YNFKEQ come from the germline V gene. Between the trimmed V and J ends, which lost 6 bases and 3 bases, there was a span of 11 bases. This CDR3 spans 13 amino acids.

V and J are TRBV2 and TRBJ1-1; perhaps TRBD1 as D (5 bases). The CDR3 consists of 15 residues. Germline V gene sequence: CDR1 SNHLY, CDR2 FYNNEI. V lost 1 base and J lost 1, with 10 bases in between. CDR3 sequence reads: CASSEGWGGNTEAFF. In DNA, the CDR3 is TGTGCCAGCAGTGAAGGGTGGGGGGGGAACACTGAAGCTTTCTTT.

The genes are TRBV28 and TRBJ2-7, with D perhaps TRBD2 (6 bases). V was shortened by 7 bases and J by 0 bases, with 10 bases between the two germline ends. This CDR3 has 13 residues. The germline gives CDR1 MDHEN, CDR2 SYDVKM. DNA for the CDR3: TGTGCCAGCATGGGGGGAAGCTCCTACGAGCAGTACTTC. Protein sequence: CASMGGSSYEQYF.

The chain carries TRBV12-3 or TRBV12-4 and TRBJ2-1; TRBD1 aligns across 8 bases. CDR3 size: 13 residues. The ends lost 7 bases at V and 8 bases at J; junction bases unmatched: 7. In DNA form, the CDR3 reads TGTGCCAGCATTCTCGGACAGGGCCATGAGCAGTTCTTC. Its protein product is CASILGQGHEQFF.

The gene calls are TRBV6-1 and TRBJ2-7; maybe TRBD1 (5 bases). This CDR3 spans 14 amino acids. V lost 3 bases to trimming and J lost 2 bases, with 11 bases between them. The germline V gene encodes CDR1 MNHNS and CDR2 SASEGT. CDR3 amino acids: CASSEDITPYEQYF. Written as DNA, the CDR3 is TGTGCCAGCAGTGAGGACATAACTCCCTACGAGCAGTACTTC.

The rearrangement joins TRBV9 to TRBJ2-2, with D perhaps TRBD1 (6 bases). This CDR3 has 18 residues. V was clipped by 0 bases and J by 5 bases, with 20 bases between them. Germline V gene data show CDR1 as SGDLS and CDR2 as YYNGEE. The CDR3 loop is CASSVESLQGGKTGELFF. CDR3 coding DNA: TGTGCCAGCAGCGTAGAATCCCTACAGGGCGGTAAGACCGGGGAGCTGTTTTTT.

The CDR3 here is CASSLQGARANEKLFF. CDR3 in DNA: TGTGCCAGCAGTTTACAGGGGGCGCGGGCTAATGAAAAACTGTTTTTT. This rearrangement joins TRBV2 to TRBJ1-4, with TRBD1 matching over 9 bases. Trimming took 5 bases from V and 3 from J; bases not matched to a gene: 7. Per germline, CDR1 SNHLY and CDR2 FYNNEI. The CDR3 spans 16 residues.

In DNA, the CDR3 is TGTGCCAGCAGTCCCCGACAGGCGAATTCACCCCTCCACTTT. Translated, it gives CASSPRQANSPLHF. The chain uses TRBV28 and TRBJ1-6, with D perhaps matching TRBD1 (6 bases). The V and J ends lost 5 bases and 7 bases respectively, with 12 bases between them. The CDR3 length is 14 residues. Germline CDR1 is MDHEN and CDR2 is SYDVKM.